This T cell receptor beta chain came from a study of post-analysis software for immune sequencing data. Background on the study: The disease courses spanned relapsing-remitting, secondary progressive and progressive-relapsing forms of multiple sclerosis.

The trim removed 0 bases at V and 11 bases at J, leaving 15 bases unmatched. This CDR3 contains 17 residues. Looked up from germline, CDR1 is LNHNV and CDR2 is YYDKDF (reference sequence). Findings of the study overall: Among four to six TRBV segments more frequent in patients than controls were TRBV5-6, TRBV5-1 and TRBV20-1.

Libraries were made from TCR beta cDNA, and they carried unique molecular identifiers. TCRdb reanalysed the PCR reads using MiXCR and keeps one entry per CDR3 protein. There are some 700,000 distinct CDR3 sequences in the sample; 59% occur only once, and around 11% lies in the top ten. Comments on this clonotype: Antigen unknown.

The receptor's source is a girl aged 2-15 years with multiple sclerosis. Material: blood. This rearrangement joins TRBV15 to TRBJ2-5; 10 bases align to TRBD2. The CDR3 protein is CATSRDRGPAGGREQYF. Here the CDR3 DNA reads TGTGCCACCAGCAGAGATCGAGGCCCAGCGGGAGGGAGAGAGCAGTACTTC.